This TCR beta chain was observed in a study of cytomegalovirus exposure and HLA in healthy donors. General observations from the study: Previously analyzed data showed that most TCR beta V segments were productive at a frequency of about 87% or about 30%.

V gave up 0 bases and J gave up 2 bases, with 9 bases separating them. There are 15 residues in the CDR3. The germline CDR1 and CDR2 sequences are SGHRS and YFSETQ. This clone was recorded once. Its target is not known. Researchers ran the PCR with 60 Vbeta and 13 Jbeta primers. The repertoire was sequenced with immunoSEQ multiplex PCR; TCRdb's copy has only in-frame clones and lacks some. The table includes 110,000 to 150,000 clones, roughly 79% detected once. This clonotype originated in a young man in good health and CMV-seronegative. The sequenced sample consisted of PBMCs. This chain links TRBV5-1 with TRBJ1-3; tentative D call: TRBD1 (6 bases). This CDR3 reads CASSLGTATGNTIYF. The CDR3 coding sequence is TGCGCCAGCAGCTTGGGGACAGCGACTGGAAACACCATATATTTT.